Included here is one TCR beta chain sequence, with context. This specimen belongs to a study of blood T cell repertoires in COVID-19. Germline V lookup: CDR1 SGHRS, CDR2 YFSETQ. The germline V and J ends were trimmed by 0 bases and 6 bases, with 13 bases remaining between them. CDR3 length: 16 residues. Sequencing used immunoSEQ multiplex PCR; TCRdb keeps in-frame clones, though not all of them. The top ten clones hold around 8.1% of a sample with under 200,000 clones, around 79% of them seen once. What was sequenced was peripheral blood. This chain uses TRBV5-1 with TRBJ1-6; D may be TRBD1 (5 bases). The TCR sequence derives from a woman in her sixties or seventies with COVID-19, enrolled during active disease. The CDR3 sequence: CASSLGQGPVNSPLHF. The CDR3, as DNA: TGCGCCAGCAGCTTGGGCCAGGGCCCCGTTAATTCACCCCTCCACTTT.